This T cell receptor (beta chain) was identified in a study of shared clonotypes between healthy human individuals. Only in-frame clones appear in the TCRdb table, and some are missing; sequencing was by immunoSEQ multiplex PCR. This sample yields 1.4 million to 1.5 million clones, of which approximately 96% are seen a single time; over 1% belongs to the top ten. Note on this clone: Antigen unknown.

Study outcomes and limitations: Clonotype sharing across a few donors was observed for about 5.5% of naive CD4 clonotypes.

The clonotype comes from a young man in good health. The sequencing sample was made of naive CD4+ T cells sorted from blood. Specified subset: CD45RA+ positively selected.

The CDR3 is CATLPAGLLTEAFF. The CDR3 bases are TGTGCCACTCTGCCGGCAGGGCTTTTGACTGAAGCTTTCTTT. The J gene is TRBJ1-1, the V gene TRBV28, with D possibly TRBD1 on 5 matching bases. CDR1 MDHEN and CDR2 SYDVKM come from the germline V gene. Trimming left V 10 bases short and J 5 bases short, with 20 bases between. CDR3 length: 14 amino acids.